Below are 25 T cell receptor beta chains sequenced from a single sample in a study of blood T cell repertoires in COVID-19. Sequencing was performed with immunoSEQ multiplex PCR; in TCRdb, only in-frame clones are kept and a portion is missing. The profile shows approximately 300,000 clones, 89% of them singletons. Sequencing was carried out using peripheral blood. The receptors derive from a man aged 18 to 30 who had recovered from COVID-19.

The CDR3 loop reads CASSQDAPRGSNQPQHF. The CDR3 DNA reads TGTGCCAGCAGCCAAGACGCGCCCAGGGGGAGCAATCAGCCCCAGCATTTT. This chain links TRBV3-1 (or the pseudogene TRBV3-2) with TRBJ1-5, with TRBD1 matching 7 bases. V lost 0 bases and J lost 1; bases outside the gene matches: 6. Germline lookup yields CDR1 LGHDT and CDR2 YNNKEL (reference sequence). CDR3 length: 17 amino acids.

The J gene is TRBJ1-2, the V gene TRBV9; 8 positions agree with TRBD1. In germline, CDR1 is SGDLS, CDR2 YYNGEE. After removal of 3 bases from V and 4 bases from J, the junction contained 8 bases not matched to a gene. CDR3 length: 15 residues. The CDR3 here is CASSGFGQGSYGYTF. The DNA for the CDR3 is TGTGCCAGCAGCGGGTTCGGACAGGGAAGCTATGGCTACACCTTC.

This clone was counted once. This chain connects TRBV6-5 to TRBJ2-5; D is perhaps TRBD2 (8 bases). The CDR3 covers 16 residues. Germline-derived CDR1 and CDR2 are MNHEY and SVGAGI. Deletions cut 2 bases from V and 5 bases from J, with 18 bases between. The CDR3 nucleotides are TGTGCCAGCAGTTACGACGGGAGGGGGCTCGGGGAGACCCAGTACTTC. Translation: CASSYDGRGLGETQYF.

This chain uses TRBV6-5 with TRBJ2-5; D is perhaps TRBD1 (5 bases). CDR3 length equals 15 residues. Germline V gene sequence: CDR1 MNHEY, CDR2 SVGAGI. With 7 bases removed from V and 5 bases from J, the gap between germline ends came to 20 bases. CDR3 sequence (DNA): TGTGCCAGCAACCTAACCGACAGTAAGGTCGAGACCCAGTACTTC. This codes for CASNLTDSKVETQYF.

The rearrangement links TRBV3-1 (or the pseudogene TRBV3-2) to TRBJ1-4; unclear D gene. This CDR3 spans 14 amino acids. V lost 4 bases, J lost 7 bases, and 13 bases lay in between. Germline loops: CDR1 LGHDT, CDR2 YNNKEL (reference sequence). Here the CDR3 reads CASSPSAGFEKLFF. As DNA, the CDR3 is TGTGCCAGCAGCCCCTCCGCGGGATTTGAAAAACTGTTTTTT.

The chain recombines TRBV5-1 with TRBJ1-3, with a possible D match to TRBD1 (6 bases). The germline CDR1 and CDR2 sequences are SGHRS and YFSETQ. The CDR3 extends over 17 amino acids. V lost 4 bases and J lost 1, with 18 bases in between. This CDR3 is CASSQSTGGPSGNTIYF. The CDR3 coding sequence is TGCGCCAGCAGCCAGTCGACAGGAGGACCTTCTGGAAACACCATATATTTT.

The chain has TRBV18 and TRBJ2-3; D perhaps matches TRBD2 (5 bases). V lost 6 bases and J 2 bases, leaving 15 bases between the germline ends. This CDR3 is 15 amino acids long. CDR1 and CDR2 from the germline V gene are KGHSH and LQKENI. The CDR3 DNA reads TGTGCCAGCTCCCTGGACTTCACAAACACAGATACGCAGTATTTT. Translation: CASSLDFTNTDTQYF.

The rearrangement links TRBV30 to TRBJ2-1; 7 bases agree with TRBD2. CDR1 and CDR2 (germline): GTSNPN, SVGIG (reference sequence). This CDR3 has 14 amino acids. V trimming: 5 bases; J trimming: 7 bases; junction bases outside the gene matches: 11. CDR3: CAWETPGLRNEQFF. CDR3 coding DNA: TGTGCCTGGGAAACACCGGGACTAAGAAATGAGCAGTTCTTC.

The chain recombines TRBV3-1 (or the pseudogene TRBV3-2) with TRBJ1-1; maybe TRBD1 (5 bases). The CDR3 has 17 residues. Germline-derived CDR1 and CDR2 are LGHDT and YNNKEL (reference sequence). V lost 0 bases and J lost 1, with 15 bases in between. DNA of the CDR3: TGTGCCAGCAGCCAAGATAAGGGGAGGCCGGCGAACACTGAAGCTTTCTTT. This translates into CASSQDKGRPANTEAFF.

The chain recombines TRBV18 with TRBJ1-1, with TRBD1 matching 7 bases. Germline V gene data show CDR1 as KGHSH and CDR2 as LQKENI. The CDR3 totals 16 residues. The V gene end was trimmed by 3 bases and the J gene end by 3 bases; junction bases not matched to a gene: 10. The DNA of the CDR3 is TGTGCCAGCTCACCTAGACAGGGAGGAAGGGACACTGAAGCTTTCTTT. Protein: CASSPRQGGRDTEAFF.

The CDR3 nucleotides read TGTGCCAGTAGTACAGGGGGCGGACAGCCCCAGCATTTT. This translates into CASSTGGGQPQHF. The chain links TRBV19 to TRBJ1-5, with TRBD1 matching over 8 bases. V was clipped by 4 bases and J by 7 bases; unmatched bases: 3. This CDR3 comprises 13 residues. Germline CDR1 is LNHDA and CDR2 is SQIVND (reference sequence).

CDR3 sequence reads: CASSLGLGNEQYF. The DNA for the CDR3 is TGCGCCAGCAGCCTGGGACTAGGGAACGAGCAGTACTTC. The chain is built from TRBV5-1 and TRBJ2-7; 8 bases are a match to TRBD2. The V gene's germline CDR1 is SGHRS and CDR2 YFSETQ. J was trimmed by 5 bases and V by 4 bases; bases with no gene match: 5. This CDR3 region has 13 residues.

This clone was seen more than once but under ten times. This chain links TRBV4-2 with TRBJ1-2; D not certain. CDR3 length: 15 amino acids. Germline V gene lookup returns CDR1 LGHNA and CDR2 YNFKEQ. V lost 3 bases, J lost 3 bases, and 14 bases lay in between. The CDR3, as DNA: TGTGCCAGCAGCCATATTACAGAGACGGACTATGGCTACACCTTC. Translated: CASSHITETDYGYTF.

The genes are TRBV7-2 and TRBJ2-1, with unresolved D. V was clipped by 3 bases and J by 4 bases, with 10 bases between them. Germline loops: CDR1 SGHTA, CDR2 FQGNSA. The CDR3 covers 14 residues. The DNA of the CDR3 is TGTGCCAGCAGCTTTATTACACCATACAATGAGCAGTTCTTC. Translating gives CASSFITPYNEQFF.

The CDR3 here is CASSLLRGGLAEKLFF. The CDR3, as DNA: TGTGCCAGCAGCCTCCTGAGGGGGGGCTTGGCCGAAAAACTGTTTTTT. The chain has TRBV7-8 and TRBJ1-4; D may be TRBD1 (6 bases). The CDR3 contains 16 residues. CDR1 and CDR2 (germline): SGHVS, FQNEAQ. Trimming took off 5 bases at V and 8 bases at J, with 21 bases between the two ends.

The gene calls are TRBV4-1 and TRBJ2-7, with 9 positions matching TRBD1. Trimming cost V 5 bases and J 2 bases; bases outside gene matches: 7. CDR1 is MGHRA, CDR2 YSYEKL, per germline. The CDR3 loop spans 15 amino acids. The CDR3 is CASSTAGTGTYEQYF. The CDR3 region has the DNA TGCGCCAGCAGCACGGCCGGGACAGGGACCTACGAGCAGTACTTC.

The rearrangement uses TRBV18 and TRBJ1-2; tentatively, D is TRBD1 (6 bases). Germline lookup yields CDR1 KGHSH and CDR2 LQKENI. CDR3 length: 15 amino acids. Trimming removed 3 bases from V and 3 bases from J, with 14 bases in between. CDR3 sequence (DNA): TGTGCCAGCTCACCCTCAGGGGACGCATACTATGGCTACACCTTC. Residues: CASSPSGDAYYGYTF.

The DNA for the CDR3 is TGTGCCAGCAGCCAAACCCTCCTGACTAGAGGCGAGCAGTACTTC. Translation gives CASSQTLLTRGEQYF. This chain links TRBV3-1 (or the pseudogene TRBV3-2) with TRBJ2-7; the D gene is possibly TRBD2 (6 bases). With 2 bases removed from V and 6 bases from J, the gap between germline ends came to 17 bases. CDR3 size: 15 residues. The germline V gene has CDR1 LGHDT and CDR2 YNNKEL (reference sequence).

The CDR3 here is CASSLEQGAGGYTF. As DNA, the CDR3 is TGCGCCAGCAGCTTGGAACAGGGGGCAGGTGGCTACACCTTC. The rearrangement links TRBV5-1 to TRBJ1-2; 9 bases are shared with TRBD1. Looked up from germline, CDR1 is SGHRS and CDR2 is YFSETQ. There are 14 residues in the CDR3. After removal of 0 bases from V and 7 bases from J, the junction contained 4 bases not matched to a gene.

This CDR3 is CASSQGASSSGNTIYF. The DNA for the CDR3 is TGCGCCAGCAGCCAAGGGGCCTCCAGCTCTGGAAACACCATATATTTT. The chain is built from TRBV4-1 and TRBJ1-3; no clear D gene. The V gene's germline CDR1 is MGHRA and CDR2 YSYEKL. V dropped 1 base and J dropped 0 bases, with 10 bases sitting between them. This CDR3 has 16 amino acids.

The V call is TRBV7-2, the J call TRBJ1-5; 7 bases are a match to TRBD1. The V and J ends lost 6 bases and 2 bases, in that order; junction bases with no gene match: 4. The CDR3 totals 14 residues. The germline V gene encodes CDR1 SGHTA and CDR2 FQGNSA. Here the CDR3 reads CASSRQGGNQPQHF. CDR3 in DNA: TGTGCCAGCAGTCGACAGGGAGGCAATCAGCCCCAGCATTTT.

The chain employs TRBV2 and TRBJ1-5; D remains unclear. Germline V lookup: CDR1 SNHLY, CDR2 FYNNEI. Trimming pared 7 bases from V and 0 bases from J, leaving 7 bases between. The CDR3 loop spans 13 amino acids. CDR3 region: CASKDSSNQPQHF. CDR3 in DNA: TGTGCCAGCAAAGACTCTAGCAATCAGCCCCAGCATTTT. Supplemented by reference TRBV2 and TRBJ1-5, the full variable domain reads EPEVTQTPSHQVTQMGQEVILRCVPISNHLYFYWYRQILGQKVEFLVSFYNNEISEKSEIFDDQFSVERPDGSNFTLKIRSTKLEDSAMYFCASKDSSNQPQHFGDGTRLSIL.

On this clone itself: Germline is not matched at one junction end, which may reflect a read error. The CDR3 spells CSASRTSMATAF. CDR3 sequence (DNA): TGCAGTGCTAGTCGAACCTCTATGGCTACAGCCTTC. J is TRBJ1-2 and V is TRBV20-1; no clear D. The CDR3 runs to 12 residues. Germline CDR1 is DFQATT and CDR2 is SNEGSKA (reference sequence).

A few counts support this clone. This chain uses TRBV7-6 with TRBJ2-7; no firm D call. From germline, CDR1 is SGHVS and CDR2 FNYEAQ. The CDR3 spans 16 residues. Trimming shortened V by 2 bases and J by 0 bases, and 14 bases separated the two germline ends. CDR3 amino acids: CASSLIRGQSSYEQYF. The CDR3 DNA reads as TGTGCCAGCAGCTTAATACGAGGTCAGAGCTCCTACGAGCAGTACTTC.

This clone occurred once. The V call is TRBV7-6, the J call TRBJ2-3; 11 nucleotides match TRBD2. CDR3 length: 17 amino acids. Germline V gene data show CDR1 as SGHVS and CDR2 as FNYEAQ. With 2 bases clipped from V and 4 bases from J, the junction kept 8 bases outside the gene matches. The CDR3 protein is CASSLTGSSGRADTQYF. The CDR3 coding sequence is TGTGCCAGCAGCTTAACGGGGAGTAGCGGGAGGGCAGATACGCAGTATTTT.